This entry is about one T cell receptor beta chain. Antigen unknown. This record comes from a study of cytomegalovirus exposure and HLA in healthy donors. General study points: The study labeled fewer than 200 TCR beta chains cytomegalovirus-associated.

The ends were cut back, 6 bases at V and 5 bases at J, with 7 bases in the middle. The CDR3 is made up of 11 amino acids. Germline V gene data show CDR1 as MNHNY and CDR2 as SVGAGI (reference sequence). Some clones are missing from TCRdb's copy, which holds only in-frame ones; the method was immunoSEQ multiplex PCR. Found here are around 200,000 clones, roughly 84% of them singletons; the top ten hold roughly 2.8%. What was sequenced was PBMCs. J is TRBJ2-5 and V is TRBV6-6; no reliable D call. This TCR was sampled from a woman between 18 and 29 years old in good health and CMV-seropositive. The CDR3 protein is CASSFRETQYF. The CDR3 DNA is TGTGCCAGCAGCTTTCGGGAGACCCAGTACTTC.